The T cell receptor beta chain described here comes from a study of read filtering for tumor transcriptome and immune sequencing. Study at large: After DNase treatment, RNA was made into whole-transcriptome libraries.

The library was built from roughly 400 ng RNA with molecular barcoded adaptors for alpha/delta and beta/gamma chains. TCRdb re-derived calls from the reads in MiXCR, one entry per CDR3 protein. The sample consists of tens of thousands of distinct CDR3 sequences, under 20% of them appearing once. Study observations and caveats: The sorted CD138-negative fraction was a mixed bone marrow immune population, not purified T cells.

Regarding this clonotype: What it recognizes is unknown.

The origin of this receptor is a donor aged 40 or over with multiple myeloma. What was sequenced was a population of CD138-negative cells sorted from bone marrow.

CDR3 amino acids: CASMSGSYNEQFF. The CDR3 DNA follows: TGTGCCAGCATGTCAGGGTCCTACAATGAGCAGTTCTTC. The chain recombines TRBV7-9 with TRBJ2-1; TRBD1 might be the D (5 bases). There are 13 residues in the CDR3. The V gene lost 7 bases and the J gene lost 1 base, with 8 bases spanning the gap. The V gene's germline CDR1 is SEHNR and CDR2 FQNEAQ (reference sequence).